These T cell receptor beta chains were read from a single sample in a study of cytomegalovirus exposure and HLA in healthy donors. Assay: immunoSEQ multiplex PCR; the TCRdb copy retains only in-frame clones and omits some. The sample contains some 150,000 clones, 79% of which appear only once. The sample was PBMCs. These receptors all come from a human donor in good health. The CDR3 runs from the conserved cysteine through the conserved F or W. A D gene is named only where the DNA matches it firmly. Size is omitted from some rows. Given values are once, few, many or a class for expanded clones.

j_call	clone_size	v_call	d_call	cdr3_nt	cdr3_aa
TRBJ1-3	few	TRBV25-1	TRBD1	TGTGCCAGCACCAACAGGGGATCTGGAAACACCATATATTTT	CASTNRGSGNTIYF
TRBJ1-2	.	TRBV6-1	TRBD1	TGTGCCAGCAGTCTTCGACAGGGGGCTAACTATGGCTACACCTTC	CASSLRQGANYGYTF
TRBJ2-1	.	TRBV7-9	TRBD2	TGTGCCAGCAGCGTTACGAAAGTGACTAGCATTAACAATGAGCAGTTCTTC	CASSVTKVTSINNEQFF
TRBJ2-3	.	TRBV5-1	TRBD1	TGCGCCAGCAGCTTGATCGGACAGGGGGCGAATACGCAGTATTTT	CASSLIGQGANTQYF
TRBJ1-4	.	TRBV7-9	.	TGTGCCAGCAGCGTCTCGCCGCCGCAGGCTAATGAAAAACTGTTTTTT	CASSVSPPQANEKLFF
TRBJ1-1	.	TRBV5-6	.	TGTGCCAGCAGCTTGGTATCGAACACTGAAGCTTTCTTT	CASSLVSNTEAFF
TRBJ2-1	once	TRBV7-6	.	TGTGCCAGCAGCTTAGTTGTGGGAGCCTCCTACAATGAGCAGTTCTTC	CASSLVVGASYNEQFF
TRBJ2-7	.	TRBV21-1	.	TGTGCCAGCAGCCCGATAAAAGGAGCCCACGAGCAGTACTTC	CASSPIKGAHEQYF
TRBJ2-7	.	TRBV7-2	TRBD2	TGTGCCAGCAGCCGGGGACTAGGCTACGAGCAGTACTTC	CASSRGLGYEQYF
TRBJ2-3	few	TRBV6-5	.	TGTGCCAGCAGTGCCTTGGGAGGCACAGATACGCAGTATTTT	CASSALGGTDTQYF
TRBJ1-2	.	TRBV6-6	TRBD1	TGTGCCAGCAGTTCAGACAGGGCATATGGCTACACCTTC	CASSSDRAYGYTF
TRBJ2-5	.	TRBV12-5	.	TGTGCTAGTGGTTCTCCGGAAACGGGGGAGACCCAGTACTTC	CASGSPETGETQYF
TRBJ2-6	.	TRBV7-6	.	TGTGCCAGCAGCCAGCTCACAGGGATCGGGGCCAACGTCCTGACTTTC	CASSQLTGIGANVLTF
TRBJ2-7	.	TRBV29-1	TRBD1	TGCAGCGTTAGGACCGGACAGGGGTACGAGCAGTACTTC	CSVRTGQGYEQYF
TRBJ1-2	.	TRBV7-9	.	TGTGCCAGCAGCTTAAGGACAGCTGATAACTATGGCTACACCTTC	CASSLRTADNYGYTF
TRBJ2-5	.	TRBV25-1	.	TGTGCCAGCAGCGAGACAGGTTTCCGAGAGACCCAGTACTTC	CASSETGFRETQYF
TRBJ2-7	.	TRBV6-1	.	TGTGCCAGCAGAAATAGGGGACAACCCCACGAGCAGTACTTC	CASRNRGQPHEQYF
TRBJ1-1	.	TRBV5-1	.	TGCGCCAGCAGCTCGAGGGTCGGTGGTTCTACTGAAGCTTTCTTT	CASSSRVGGSTEAFF